Listed here are 13 T cell receptor beta chains from one sample, sequenced in a study of cytomegalovirus exposure and HLA in healthy donors. Primers included in the PCR were 60 Vbeta and 13 Jbeta primers. Generated by immunoSEQ multiplex PCR, the TCRdb table keeps only in-frame clones and is missing some. The sample holds roughly 100,000 clones; 55% to 75% are singletons and the top ten take 3.2%. The sequenced material came from PBMCs. These receptor sequences come from a man aged 55-75 years in good health and CMV-seronegative.

The chain joins TRBV28 to TRBJ2-3; no definite D call. CDR3 length equals 15 residues. The V and J ends lost 4 bases and 1 base respectively, with 12 bases between them. Germline V gene data show CDR1 as MDHEN and CDR2 as SYDVKM. CDR3 coding DNA: TGTGCCAGCAGTTCTCCCCCTGGGCGCACAGATACGCAGTATTTT. Translating it yields CASSSPPGRTDTQYF. Using reference TRBV28 and TRBJ2-3 for the parts outside the CDR3, the full variable domain is DVKVTQSSRYLVKRTGEKVFLECVQDMDHENMFWYRQDPGLGLRLIYFSYDVKMKEKGDIPEGYSVSREKKERFSLILESASTNQTSMYLCASSSPPGRTDTQYFGPGTRLTVL.

V is TRBV15 and J is TRBJ1-2, with 8 bases fitting TRBD1. The CDR3 length is 16 residues. Trimming removed 4 bases from V and 3 bases from J; junction bases left unmatched: 10. Germline loops: CDR1 LNHNV, CDR2 YYDKDF (reference sequence). The CDR3 nucleotides read TGTGCCACCAGCACGCGGACAGGGAAGCGGGACTATGGCTACACCTTC. Translated: CATSTRTGKRDYGYTF.

The CDR3 reads CASTKIAGGISAGELFF. CDR3 sequence (DNA): TGTGCCAGCACCAAGATAGCGGGAGGAATTTCAGCCGGGGAGCTGTTTTTT. The chain recombines TRBV5-6 with TRBJ2-2, with 10 bases aligning to TRBD2. Germline CDR1 and CDR2: SGHDT and YYEEEE. CDR3 length: 17 residues. J was trimmed by 6 bases and V by 6 bases; bases with no gene match: 14.

This chain uses TRBV27 with TRBJ2-7, with 7 bases matching TRBD1. This CDR3 comprises 13 residues. Germline V gives CDR1 MNHEY, CDR2 SMNVEV (reference sequence). V lost 4 bases and J lost 6; bases outside the gene matches: 6. Here the CDR3 reads CASSSYRGSEQYF. DNA for the CDR3: TGTGCCAGCAGTTCCTACAGGGGATCCGAGCAGTACTTC.

V is TRBV28 and J is TRBJ2-5, with 8 positions matching TRBD2. The V gene end was trimmed by 3 bases and the J gene end by 1 base; junction bases not matched to a gene: 1. From germline, CDR1 is MDHEN and CDR2 SYDVKM. The CDR3 runs to 14 residues. This chain's CDR3 is CASSFGGAQETQYF. In DNA, the CDR3 is TGTGCCAGCAGTTTCGGGGGGGCCCAAGAGACCCAGTACTTC.

This clone was observed a handful of times. The gene calls are TRBV4-1 and TRBJ2-3, with D hard to call. This CDR3 spans 15 amino acids. Trimming removed 3 bases from V and 0 bases from J, with 10 bases in between. CDR1 is MGHRA and CDR2 is YSYEKL in the germline V gene. The CDR3 loop reads CASSQLTLSTDTQYF. CDR3 coding DNA: TGCGCCAGCAGCCAGCTCACCCTAAGCACAGATACGCAGTATTTT.

The chain has TRBV7-6 and TRBJ2-2, with 12 bases that match TRBD2. The CDR3 contains 18 residues. The germline gives CDR1 SGHVS, CDR2 FNYEAQ. Unmatched junction bases numbered 14, after V lost 4 bases and J lost 8 bases. Here the CDR3 reads CASSSIKTSGSWVGELFF. DNA of the CDR3: TGTGCCAGCAGCTCAATAAAGACTAGCGGGAGTTGGGTTGGGGAGCTGTTTTTT.

J is TRBJ1-5 and V is TRBV10-3, with 8 bases fitting TRBD1. Germline lookup yields CDR1 ENHRY and CDR2 SYGVKD. V lost 4 bases, J lost 7 bases, and 6 bases stayed unmatched. The CDR3 has 14 amino acids. CDR3 sequence: CAISGTGGEQPQHF. CDR3 bases: TGTGCCATCAGTGGCACAGGGGGTGAGCAGCCCCAGCATTTT.

In its sample, this clone was seen once. A much larger clone sits a single nucleotide away, making a read error possible. This chain connects TRBV6-6 to TRBJ1-1; D gene unclear. The length of the CDR3 is 13 residues. Trimming pared 2 bases from V and 0 bases from J, leaving 4 bases between. Germline V gene sequence: CDR1 MNHNY, CDR2 SVGAGI (reference sequence). CDR3 DNA: TGTGCCAGCAGTTACGCGGTGAACACTGAAGCTTTCTTT. This translates into CASSYAVNTEAFF.

The chain couples TRBV5-6 to TRBJ2-7, with D possibly TRBD2 on 6 matching bases. Deletions cut 2 bases from V and 3 bases from J, with 24 bases between. Germline V gene data show CDR1 as SGHDT and CDR2 as YYEEEE. The CDR3 sequence is 18 residues long. As DNA, the CDR3 is TGTGCCAGCAGCTTCGGATGGGGTATGGGAGGAAACGACTACGAGCAGTACTTC. Translated, it gives CASSFGWGMGGNDYEQYF.

The V call is TRBV29-1, the J call TRBJ1-3; no firm D call. Germline assignment: CDR1 SQVTM and CDR2 ANQGSEA. This CDR3 has 13 amino acids. The V end lost 4 bases, the J end lost 0 bases, and 7 bases lay between the germline ends. The CDR3 DNA follows: TGCAGCGTTGTAGTGCTCTCTGGAAACACCATATATTTT. Amino acids: CSVVVLSGNTIYF. Full variable domain (remainder filled in from reference TRBV29-1 and TRBJ1-3): SAVISQKPSRDICQRGTSLTIQCQVDSQVTMMFWYRQQPGQSLTLIATANQGSEATYESGFVIDKFPISRPNLTFSTLTVSNMSPEDSSIYLCSVVVLSGNTIYFGEGSWLTVV.

The rearrangement joins TRBV6-1 to TRBJ1-2; D not resolved. The CDR3 spans 11 residues. Trimming stripped 6 bases from V and 2 bases from J, with 4 bases between. CDR1 and CDR2 (germline): MNHNS, SASEGT. Here the CDR3 reads CASSLNYGYTF. The CDR3 DNA reads as TGTGCCAGCAGCCTGAACTATGGCTACACCTTC.

The gene calls are TRBV6-1 and TRBJ2-5; 9 bases fit TRBD2. Germline V lookup: CDR1 MNHNS, CDR2 SASEGT. This CDR3 spans 15 amino acids. V lost 10 bases, J lost 2 bases, and 11 bases stayed unmatched. The CDR3 here is CANKDSGSFQETQYF. CDR3 DNA: TGTGCCAACAAAGATAGCGGGAGTTTTCAAGAGACCCAGTACTTC.